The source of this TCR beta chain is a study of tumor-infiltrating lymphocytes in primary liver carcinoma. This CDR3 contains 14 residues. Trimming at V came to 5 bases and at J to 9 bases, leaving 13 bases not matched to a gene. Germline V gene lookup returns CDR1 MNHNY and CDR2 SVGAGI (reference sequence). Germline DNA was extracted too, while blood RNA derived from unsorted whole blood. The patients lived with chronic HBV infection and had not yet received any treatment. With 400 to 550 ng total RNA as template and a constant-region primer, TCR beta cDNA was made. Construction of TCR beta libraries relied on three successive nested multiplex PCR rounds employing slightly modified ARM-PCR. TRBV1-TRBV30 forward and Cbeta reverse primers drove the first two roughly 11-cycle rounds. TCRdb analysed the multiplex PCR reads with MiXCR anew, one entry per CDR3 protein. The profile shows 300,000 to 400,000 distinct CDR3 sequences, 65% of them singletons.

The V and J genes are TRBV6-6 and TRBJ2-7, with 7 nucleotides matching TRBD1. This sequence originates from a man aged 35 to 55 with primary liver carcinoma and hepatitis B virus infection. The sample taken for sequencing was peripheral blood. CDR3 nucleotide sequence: TGTGCCAGCAGTCCAAACCGACCGGGACAGCCGCAGTACTTC. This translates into CASSPNRPGQPQYF.